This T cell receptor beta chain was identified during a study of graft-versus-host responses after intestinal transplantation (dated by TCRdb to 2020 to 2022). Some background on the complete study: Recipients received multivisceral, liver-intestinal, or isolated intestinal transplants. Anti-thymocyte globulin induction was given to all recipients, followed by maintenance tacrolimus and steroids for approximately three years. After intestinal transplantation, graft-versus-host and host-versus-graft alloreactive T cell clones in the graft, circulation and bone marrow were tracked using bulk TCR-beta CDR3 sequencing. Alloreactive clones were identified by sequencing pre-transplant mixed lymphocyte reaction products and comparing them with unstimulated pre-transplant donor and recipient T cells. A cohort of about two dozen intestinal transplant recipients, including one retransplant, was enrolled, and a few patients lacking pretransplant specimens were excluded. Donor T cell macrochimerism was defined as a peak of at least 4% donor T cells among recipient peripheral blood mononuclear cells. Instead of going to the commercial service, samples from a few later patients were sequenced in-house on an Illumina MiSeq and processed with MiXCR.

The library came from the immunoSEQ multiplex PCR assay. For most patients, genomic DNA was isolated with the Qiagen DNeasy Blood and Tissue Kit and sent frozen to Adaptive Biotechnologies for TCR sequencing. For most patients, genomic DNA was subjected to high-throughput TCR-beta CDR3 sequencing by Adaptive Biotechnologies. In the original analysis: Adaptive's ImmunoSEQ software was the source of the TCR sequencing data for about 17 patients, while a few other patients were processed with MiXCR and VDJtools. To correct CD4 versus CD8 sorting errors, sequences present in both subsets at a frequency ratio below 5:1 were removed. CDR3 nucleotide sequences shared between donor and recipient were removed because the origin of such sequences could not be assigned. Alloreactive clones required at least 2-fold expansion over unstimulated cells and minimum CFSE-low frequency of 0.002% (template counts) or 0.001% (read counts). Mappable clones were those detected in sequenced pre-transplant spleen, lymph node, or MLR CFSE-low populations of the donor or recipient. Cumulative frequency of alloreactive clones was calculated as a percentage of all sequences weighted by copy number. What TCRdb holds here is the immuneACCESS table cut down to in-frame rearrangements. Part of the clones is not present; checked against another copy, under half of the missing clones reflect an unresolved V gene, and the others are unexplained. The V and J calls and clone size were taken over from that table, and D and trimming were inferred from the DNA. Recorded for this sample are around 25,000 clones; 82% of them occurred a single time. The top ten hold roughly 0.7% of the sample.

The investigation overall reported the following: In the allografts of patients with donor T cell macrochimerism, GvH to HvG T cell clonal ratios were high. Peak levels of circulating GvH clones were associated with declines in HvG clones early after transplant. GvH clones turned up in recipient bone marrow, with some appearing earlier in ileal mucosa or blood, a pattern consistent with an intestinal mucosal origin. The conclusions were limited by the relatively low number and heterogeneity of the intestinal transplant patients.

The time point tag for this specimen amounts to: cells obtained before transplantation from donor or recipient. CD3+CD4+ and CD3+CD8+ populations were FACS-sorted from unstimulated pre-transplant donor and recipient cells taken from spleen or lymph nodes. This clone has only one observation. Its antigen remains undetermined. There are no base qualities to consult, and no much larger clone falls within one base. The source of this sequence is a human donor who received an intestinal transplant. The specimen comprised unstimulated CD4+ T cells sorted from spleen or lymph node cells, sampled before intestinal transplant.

The CDR3 in this case is CASRRDWSQETQYF. Here is the DNA: TGTGCCAGCAGACGGGACTGGTCCCAAGAGACCCAGTACTTC. The V and J segments used are TRBV2 and TRBJ2-5; a weak D assignment points to TRBD2 (6 bases agree). Reading the germline V gene gives CDR1 SNHLY and CDR2 FYNNEI. The trim is 6 bases for V and 1 base for J, with a gap of 12 bases between the germline ends. Measured from the cysteine to the phenylalanine, the CDR3 is 14 residues long. The entry retains the CDR3 DNA only, 42 bases that are in frame from base 1.